This TCR beta chain comes out of a study of blood T cell repertoires in COVID-19. Whole-study context: The United States, Italy and Spain provided the acute and convalescent COVID-19 samples. The cDNA or gDNA used as material had been derived from T cells, B-cell-depleted T cells, or PBMCs.

In the original processing: Amplification from reference gene primers served as the basis for estimated nucleated cell counts. Method: immunoSEQ multiplex PCR; TCRdb's copy keeps in-frame clones and lacks some. That table furnishes V, J and clone size, whereas the DNA furnished D and trimming. Among some 110,000 clones, approximately 80% were seen once, and the ten largest hold 0.7% to 0.85%. With V trimmed by 4 bases and J by 7 bases, 20 bases remained unmatched. Germline assignment: CDR1 SGHNT and CDR2 YENEEA. The CDR3 has 19 amino acids. The chain is built from TRBV11-3 and TRBJ2-1; 9 bases match TRBD1. The sequence derives from a woman aged 70-85 years with acute or convalescent COVID-19. The sample was peripheral blood. In DNA, the CDR3 is TGTGCCAGCAGCTACCCTCGACCCTTCCGGGACAGGGAAGGTAATGAGCAGTTCTTC. Translation gives CASSYPRPFRDREGNEQFF.